The 14 T cell receptor beta chains given below trace back to one sample, sequenced in a study of shared clonotypes between healthy human individuals. Generated by immunoSEQ multiplex PCR, the TCRdb table keeps only in-frame clones and is missing some. The sample lists around 1,000,000 clones, 77% occurring once. Sequenced: memory CD4+ T cells from PBMCs. The subset is: CD45RA-negative fraction. The receptors shown here come from a man between 18 and 35 years old in good health. Some clones in this sample may be carry-over from other donors' samples.

The chain combines TRBV10-3 with TRBJ1-1; tentatively, D is TRBD1 (6 bases). This CDR3 is built from 14 residues. The germline gives CDR1 ENHRY, CDR2 SYGVKD. V dropped 3 bases and J dropped 0 bases, with 8 bases sitting between them. CDR3 DNA: TGTGCCATCAGTGAAGGGACAATGAACACTGAAGCTTTCTTT. Translating gives CAISEGTMNTEAFF.

For this clone: Different DNA sequences within this sample yield the same CDR3. V gene TRBV7-2 combines with J gene TRBJ2-7; 13 nucleotides match TRBD2. Per germline, CDR1 SGHTA and CDR2 FQGNSA. This CDR3 has 15 amino acids. V lost 4 bases and J lost 2; bases outside the gene matches: 2. Here the CDR3 reads CASSWGLAGTYEQYF. The DNA of the CDR3 is TGTGCCAGCAGCTGGGGACTAGCGGGGACCTACGAGCAGTACTTC.

V usage is TRBV6-5 and J usage is TRBJ2-2, with TRBD1 as a possible D gene (6 bases). Germline-derived CDR1 and CDR2 are MNHEY and SVGAGI. The CDR3 sequence is 14 residues long. Trimming shortened V by 6 bases and J by 1 base, and 9 bases separated the two germline ends. This CDR3 is CASRKDRNTGELFF. In DNA, the CDR3 is TGTGCCAGCAGAAAGGACAGGAACACCGGGGAGCTGTTTTTT.

The sample holds a few counts of this clone. The V and J genes are TRBV30 and TRBJ2-2; 7 bases line up with TRBD1. This CDR3 has 14 amino acids. Germline V gene data show CDR1 as GTSNPN and CDR2 as SVGIG (reference sequence). Unmatched junction bases numbered 3, after V lost 1 base and J lost 4 bases. CDR3 protein: CAWSEGASTGELFF. In DNA, the CDR3 is TGTGCCTGGAGTGAGGGGGCGAGCACCGGGGAGCTGTTTTTT.

A few counts support this clone. The chain carries TRBV20-1 and TRBJ2-5; no reliable D call. The V and J ends lost 3 bases and 9 bases respectively, with 8 bases between them. This CDR3 spans 10 amino acids. Per the germline V gene, CDR1 is DFQATT and CDR2 is SNEGSKA (reference sequence). CDR3: CSASLVAQYF. CDR3 coding DNA: TGCAGTGCTAGCTTAGTAGCCCAGTACTTC.

V and J are TRBV9 and TRBJ1-1, with TRBD1 matching 7 bases. With V trimmed by 0 bases and J by 6 bases, 5 bases remained unmatched. Germline lookup yields CDR1 SGDLS and CDR2 YYNGEE. The CDR3 runs 14 residues. The CDR3 DNA sequence: TGTGCCAGCAGCGTAGCATCAGGGGGTGCTGAAGCTTTCTTT. This translates into CASSVASGGAEAFF. Using reference TRBV9 and TRBJ1-1 for the parts outside the CDR3, the full variable domain is DSGVTQTPKHLITATGQRVTLRCSPRSGDLSVYWYQQSLDQGLQFLIQYYNGEERAKGNILERFSAQQFPDLHSELNLSSLELGDSALYFCASSVASGGAEAFFGQGTRLTVV.

The chain employs TRBV5-1 and TRBJ1-3; D ambiguous. V was clipped by 0 bases and J by 4 bases, with 11 bases between them. The CDR3 has 15 amino acids. Germline CDR1 reads SGHRS; CDR2 reads YFSETQ. The CDR3 sequence: CASSLDVLGGNTIYF. The CDR3 coding sequence is TGCGCCAGCAGCTTGGATGTTTTGGGGGGAAACACCATATATTTT.

The chain recombines TRBV19 with TRBJ1-2; TRBD1 aligns across 10 bases. The junction had 4 bases not matched to a gene; V was cut back by 5 bases and J by 1 base. CDR3 length equals 15 residues. Germline-derived CDR1 and CDR2 are LNHDA and SQIVND (reference sequence). The CDR3 loop is CASSPGTGVNYGYTF. The CDR3 DNA reads as TGTGCCAGTAGTCCCGGGACAGGGGTTAACTATGGCTACACCTTC.

A note on this clone: A far larger clone is off by one base, so a read error is likely. The DNA for the CDR3 is TGCAATGCTAGCCGGGGGGAAGGCTACACCTTC. Protein: CNASRGEGYTF. The chain combines TRBV20-1 with TRBJ1-2; tentative D call: TRBD1 (5 bases). Germline values: CDR1 DFQATT, CDR2 SNEGSKA (reference sequence). This CDR3 spans 11 amino acids.

The chain employs TRBV6-1 and TRBJ2-3; the D gene could be TRBD1 or TRBD2 (5 bases each). Trimming shortened V by 7 bases and J by 0 bases, and 8 bases separated the two germline ends. Germline CDR1 and CDR2: MNHNS and SASEGT. The CDR3 is 13 residues long. The CDR3 spells CASMWGSTDTQYF. For the CDR3, the DNA is TGTGCCAGCATGTGGGGGAGCACAGATACGCAGTATTTT.

The rearrangement uses TRBV28 and TRBJ2-7; 10 positions match TRBD1. The CDR3 runs to 17 residues. Germline V CDR1 and CDR2: MDHEN, SYDVKM. J gave up 5 bases and V 5 bases, and 15 bases lay outside the gene matches. The DNA for the CDR3 is TGTGCCAGCAGTCCCCAACTCGGACAGGGGGAGTCCGACGAGCAGTACTTC. Translation: CASSPQLGQGESDEQYF. The variable domain in full, with the rest retrieved from reference TRBV28 and TRBJ2-7, is DVKVTQSSRYLVKRTGEKVFLECVQDMDHENMFWYRQDPGLGLRLIYFSYDVKMKEKGDIPEGYSVSREKKERFSLILESASTNQTSMYLCASSPQLGQGESDEQYFGPGTRLTVT.

This clone showed up just once. The gene calls are TRBV7-8 and TRBJ1-4, with D possibly TRBD1 on 5 matching bases. V lost 7 bases, J lost 7 bases, and 19 bases lay in between. The germline V gene encodes CDR1 SGHVS and CDR2 FQNEAQ. The CDR3 totals 15 residues. The CDR3 loop is CASNKEGLGTEKLFF. CDR3 DNA: TGTGCCAGCAACAAGGAGGGGCTAGGCACTGAAAAACTGTTTTTT.

This chain links TRBV7-9 with TRBJ2-7; D is perhaps TRBD1 or TRBD2 (6 bases each). This CDR3 spans 16 amino acids. V was trimmed by 6 bases and J by 4 bases, leaving 22 bases between them. Germline V gives CDR1 SEHNR, CDR2 FQNEAQ (reference sequence). CDR3 nucleotide sequence: TGTGCCAGCAGTCGGAGGGCGTCAGGGGCAATTTACGAGCAGTACTTC. Its translation is CASSRRASGAIYEQYF.

The CDR3 is CASSPPEAIREQYF. The CDR3 coding sequence is TGTGCCAGCTCACCACCGGAGGCTATCCGCGAGCAGTACTTC. This rearrangement joins TRBV18 to TRBJ2-7; perhaps TRBD2 as D (5 bases). CDR1 and CDR2 (germline): KGHSH, LQKENI. Trimming stripped 0 bases from V and 6 bases from J, with 12 bases between. The CDR3 runs to 14 residues.